By proportion, the clone carrying this T cell receptor (beta chain) is medium-sized. Trimming removed 1 base from V and 4 bases from J, with 12 bases in between. This CDR3 spans 15 amino acids. Germline lookup yields CDR1 LNHNV and CDR2 YYDKDF (reference sequence). The data derive from a study of circulating CD8 cells and anti-PD-1 response in melanoma. From live CD3+CD8+TCRalphabeta+ cells, four PD-1 and/or TIGIT subsets were sorted. The QIAseq Immune Repertoire TCR panel built the libraries from about 14 ng of total RNA. Each CDR3 protein is one row after TCRdb ran MiXCR on the reads. This table holds hundreds of distinct CDR3 sequences, 6.3% found once.

The J gene is TRBJ2-3, the V gene TRBV15; D is perhaps TRBD2 (6 bases). Sequencing was performed on CD8+ T cells from PBMCs, taken at baseline or after one month of anti-PD-1 therapy (not recorded which). The clonotype comes from a human donor with melanoma. CDR3 in DNA: TGTGCCACCAGCAGAGTAGTTAGCGGACCAGATACGCAGTATTTT. As protein: CATSRVVSGPDTQYF. The variable domain in full, completed from reference TRBV15 and TRBJ2-3, reads DAMVIQNPRYQVTQFGKPVTLSCSQTLNHNVMYWYQQKSSQAPKLLFHYYDKDFNNEADTPDNFQSRRPNTSFCFLDIRSPGLGDTAMYLCATSRVVSGPDTQYFGPGTRLTVL.